The 25 T cell receptor beta chains below were found in one sample sequenced in a study of OX40 agonist ivuxolimab in advanced cancers. Library preparation was by the immunoSEQ multiplex PCR assay. This is the immuneACCESS table as TCRdb keeps it, with only in-frame sequences that have V and J called. A part of the clones is gone; compared with another copy, unresolved V genes explain less than half, and the rest is unexplained. The sample records tens of thousands of clones, over 80% of which are singletons. Approximately 11% of the sample lies in the top ten. This specimen consisted of CD4+ or CD8+ T cells sorted from blood, obtained in a trial of the OX40 agonist ivuxolimab. The receptors shown here come from an adult with an advanced solid tumor such as melanoma, head and neck, liver or kidney cancer.

The genes are TRBV27 and TRBJ2-2; 10 bases are shared with TRBD1. The CDR3 has 14 amino acids. J lost 7 bases, V lost 4 bases, and 3 bases had no gene match. CDR1 and CDR2 (germline): MNHEY, SMNVEV (reference sequence). The CDR3 spells CASSSGTGVGELFF. The CDR3 DNA sequence: TGTGCCAGCAGTTCCGGGACAGGGGTCGGGGAGCTGTTTTTT.

The chain carries TRBV27 and TRBJ2-1, with 11 nucleotides matching TRBD2. The CDR3 is made up of 15 amino acids. Trimming removed 2 bases from V and 4 bases from J; junction bases left unmatched: 1. CDR1 is MNHEY and CDR2 is SMNVEV in the germline V gene (reference sequence). The CDR3 spells CASSLGTSGYNEQFF. CDR3 bases: TGTGCCAGCAGTTTAGGGACTAGCGGATACAATGAGCAGTTCTTC.

This chain links TRBV14 with TRBJ2-1, with D maybe TRBD1 (6 bases). V was cut by 1 base and J by 6 bases, with 16 bases left in between. Germline V lookup: CDR1 SGHDN, CDR2 FVKESK. The CDR3 consists of 16 residues. CDR3 loop: CASSQAGQRPLNEQFF. In nucleotides, the CDR3 is TGTGCCAGCAGCCAAGCGGGACAACGGCCACTCAATGAGCAGTTCTTC. Based on the CDR3 plus reference TRBV14 and TRBJ2-1, the full variable domain is EAGVTQFPSHSVIEKGQTVTLRCDPISGHDNLYWYRRVMGKEIKFLLHFVKESKQDESGMPNNRFLAERTGGTYSTLKVQPAELEDSGVYFCASSQAGQRPLNEQFFGPGTRLTVL.

The chain has TRBV7-2 and TRBJ2-1; 10 bases align to TRBD2. Germline V gene sequence: CDR1 SGHTA, CDR2 FQGNSA. V lost 6 bases to trimming and J lost 2 bases; unmatched junction nucleotides: 4. The CDR3 is made up of 15 amino acids. CDR3 bases: TGTGCCAGCAGTCTTAGCGGGAGGCCCTACAATGAGCAGTTCTTC. The encoded protein is CASSLSGRPYNEQFF.

The chain recombines TRBV10-2 with TRBJ2-7; a possible D gene is TRBD2 (5 bases). V was trimmed by 10 bases and J by 4 bases, leaving 8 bases between them. The CDR3 sequence is 10 residues long. Germline CDR1 is WSHSY and CDR2 is SAAADI. DNA of the CDR3: TGCGCCACGCGGGCTTACGAGCAGTACTTC. Translated, it gives CATRAYEQYF.

V is TRBV27 and J is TRBJ2-5; no definite D call. V was cut by 3 bases and J by 2 bases, with 7 bases left in between. This CDR3 has 13 amino acids. The germline V gene has CDR1 MNHEY and CDR2 SMNVEV (reference sequence). CDR3 DNA sequence: TGTGCCAGCAGTTTGAACTTACAAGAGACCCAGTACTTC. Protein sequence: CASSLNLQETQYF.

For the CDR3, the DNA is TGTGCCAGCTCACCGGACTTAAGGGAGCAGTACTTC. As protein: CASSPDLREQYF. The chain is built from TRBV18 and TRBJ2-7; D perhaps matches TRBD2 (5 bases). Germline V gene data show CDR1 as KGHSH and CDR2 as LQKENI. V gave up 3 bases and J gave up 7 bases, with 10 bases separating them. The length of the CDR3 is 12 residues.

The chain couples TRBV21-1 to TRBJ1-1. TRBV21-1 is flagged as a pseudogene. The CDR3 has 13 amino acids. CDR3 DNA sequence: TGTGCCAGCAGCAAAAGGTCGGGCACTGAAGCTTTCTTT. It is translated as CASSKRSGTEAFF.

The chain employs TRBV5-5 and TRBJ2-7; D is tentatively TRBD1 or TRBD2 (5 bases each). Germline V gene data show CDR1 as SGHKS and CDR2 as YYEKEE (reference sequence). CDR3 length: 15 amino acids. The germline V and J ends were trimmed by 0 bases and 2 bases, with 12 bases remaining between them. CDR3 protein: CASSLAGTLTYEQYF. The CDR3 nucleotides read TGTGCCAGCAGCTTGGCAGGGACCTTAACCTACGAGCAGTACTTC. Based on the CDR3 plus reference TRBV5-5 and TRBJ2-7, the full variable domain is DAGVTQSPTHLIKTRGQQVTLRCSPISGHKSVSWYQQVLGQGPQFIFQYYEKEERGRGNFPDRFSARQFPNYSSELNVNALLLGDSALYLCASSLAGTLTYEQYFGPGTRLTVT.

The V and J genes are TRBV9 and TRBJ1-1; TRBD1 aligns across 7 bases. Germline-derived CDR1 and CDR2 are SGDLS and YYNGEE. The CDR3 is 15 residues long. Unmatched junction bases numbered 10, after V lost 7 bases and J lost 1 base. CDR3 in amino acids: CASGFMDRPNTEAFF. Here the CDR3 DNA reads TGTGCCAGCGGATTCATGGACAGGCCGAACACTGAAGCTTTCTTT.

This clone has just a few counts. This chain joins TRBV11-3 and TRBJ2-7; D is unresolved. Germline V gene sequence: CDR1 SGHNT, CDR2 YENEEA. Trimming left V 5 bases short and J 2 bases short, with 16 bases between. The CDR3 totals 15 residues. Here the CDR3 reads CASSPGRGVAYEQYF. The CDR3 region has the DNA TGTGCCAGCAGCCCTGGACGTGGAGTGGCCTACGAGCAGTACTTC.

This chain connects TRBV5-8 to TRBJ1-3; D possibly corresponds to TRBD1 (6 bases). Germline V gives CDR1 SGHTS, CDR2 YDEGEE. V was cut by 8 bases and J by 4 bases, with 16 bases left in between. The CDR3 length is 14 residues. CDR3 sequence (DNA): TGTGCCAGGAACCGCAGGGGTTCGGGAAACACCATATATTTT. It is translated as CARNRRGSGNTIYF.

The gene calls are TRBV5-5 and TRBJ2-7, with D uncertain. The CDR3 spans 12 residues. Germline V gives CDR1 SGHKS, CDR2 YYEKEE (reference sequence). The ends were cut back, 4 bases at V and 2 bases at J, with 7 bases in the middle. The CDR3 DNA reads TGTGCCAGCAGCCCCCTAACCTACGAGCAGTACTTC. As protein: CASSPLTYEQYF.

This clone was observed a single time. V and J are TRBV28 and TRBJ2-7, with D unclear. V lost 8 bases and J lost 3, with 14 bases in between. CDR1 and CDR2 (germline): MDHEN, SYDVKM. CDR3 size: 13 residues. The CDR3 DNA follows: TGTGCCAGCGCTTACTTGGCCAACTACGAGCAGTACTTC. This gives the protein CASAYLANYEQYF.

The J gene is TRBJ1-2, the V gene TRBV27, with D possibly being TRBD1 (5 bases). V lost 3 bases and J lost 0, with 17 bases in between. The CDR3 sequence is 17 residues long. Per the germline V gene, CDR1 is MNHEY and CDR2 is SMNVEV (reference sequence). CDR3 protein: CASSFYGGGVSNYGYTF. DNA for the CDR3: TGTGCCAGCAGTTTTTACGGGGGAGGCGTCTCTAACTATGGCTACACCTTC.

The V and J genes are TRBV14 and TRBJ1-2; no definite D call. Deletions cut 4 bases from V and 8 bases from J, with 14 bases between. In germline, CDR1 is SGHDN, CDR2 FVKESK. The length of the CDR3 is 13 residues. CDR3 protein: CASSPLRVRGYTF. The CDR3 coding sequence is TGTGCCAGCAGCCCCCTGAGGGTGCGGGGCTACACCTTC.

The rearrangement links TRBV2 to TRBJ2-5; D remains unclear. V lost 5 bases, J lost 3 bases, and 10 bases lay in between. Germline-derived CDR1 and CDR2 are SNHLY and FYNNEI. This CDR3 has 13 residues. CDR3 nucleotide sequence: TGTGCCAGCAGTTCGAGCCTAGAAGAGACCCAGTACTTC. It is translated as CASSSSLEETQYF.

V gene TRBV6-1 combines with J gene TRBJ2-1; 9 bases agree with TRBD1. This CDR3 has 16 amino acids. The germline CDR1 and CDR2 sequences are MNHNS and SASEGT. V dropped 2 bases and J dropped 5; count of bases not matched to a gene: 7. This CDR3 reads CASSEPPGQGDNEQFF. The CDR3 nucleotides are TGTGCCAGCAGTGAACCGCCGGGACAGGGCGACAATGAGCAGTTCTTC.

The chain combines TRBV5-4 with TRBJ1-1; D uncertain. Trimming took off 2 bases at V and 0 bases at J, with 8 bases between the two ends. This CDR3 is built from 14 residues. The germline gives CDR1 SGHNT, CDR2 YYREEE (reference sequence). The CDR3 region has the DNA TGTGCCAGCAGCTTTGACCGGGTGAACACTGAAGCTTTCTTT. Translation: CASSFDRVNTEAFF.

The chain has TRBV11-2 and TRBJ1-2; D might be TRBD1 (6 bases). Germline-derived CDR1 and CDR2 are SGHAT and FQNNGV. CDR3 size: 14 residues. V was trimmed by 5 bases and J by 7 bases, leaving 17 bases between them. DNA of the CDR3: TGTGCCAGCAGCCCCCGAGGGGGGCGCCTTGGCTACACCTTC. Its protein is CASSPRGGRLGYTF. The full variable domain, in which reference TRBV11-2 and TRBJ1-2 provide the parts outside the CDR3, is EAGVAQSPRYKIIEKRQSVAFWCNPISGHATLYWYQQILGQGPKLLIQFQNNGVVDDSQLPKDRFSAERLKGVDSTLKIQPAKLEDSAVYLCASSPRGGRLGYTFGSGTRLTVV.

The chain combines TRBV28 with TRBJ1-2, with TRBD1 matching over 8 bases. The CDR3 length is 17 residues. V shed 4 bases and J 5 bases; nucleotides not matched to a gene: 15. CDR1 is MDHEN, CDR2 SYDVKM, per germline. The CDR3 region has the DNA TGTGCCAGCAGTTCCTTTACATCGGGACAGGTGGGGTATGGCTACACCTTC. It codes for CASSSFTSGQVGYGYTF.

In its sample, this clone was seen a few times. The gene calls are TRBV6-1 and TRBJ2-7, with 10 bases aligning to TRBD1. Germline CDR1 and CDR2: MNHNS and SASEGT. This CDR3 spans 15 amino acids. J was trimmed by 4 bases and V by 0 bases; bases with no gene match: 3. The CDR3 loop is CASSEAWDRGYEQYF. The CDR3 nucleotides are TGTGCCAGCAGTGAAGCATGGGACAGGGGTTACGAGCAGTACTTC.

The genes are TRBV7-8 and TRBJ2-7, with a tentative D call TRBD1 (5 bases). V was clipped by 5 bases and J by 5 bases, with 10 bases between them. The germline V gene has CDR1 SGHVS and CDR2 FQNEAQ. This CDR3 comprises 12 residues. CDR3 sequence reads: CASSAGYDEQYF. CDR3 nucleotide sequence: TGTGCCAGCAGCGCAGGGTACGACGAGCAGTACTTC.

The genes are TRBV2 and TRBJ1-4, with TRBD1 matching over 10 bases. The CDR3 sequence is 15 residues long. The germline V gene encodes CDR1 SNHLY and CDR2 FYNNEI. V trimming: 6 bases; J trimming: 8 bases; junction bases outside the gene matches: 9. The CDR3 DNA is TGTGCCAGCAGCCCAGGACAGGGGGTGGAGGAAAAACTGTTTTTT. It encodes CASSPGQGVEEKLFF.

The genes are TRBV11-2 and TRBJ1-2; TRBD1 matches 9 bases. The junction had 13 bases not matched to a gene; V was cut back by 6 bases and J by 8 bases. Germline V gene sequence: CDR1 SGHAT, CDR2 FQNNGV. CDR3 length: 15 residues. The CDR3 DNA sequence: TGTGCCAGCAGTTATTTAACCGGGACAGGGCAAGGCTACACCTTC. Encoded protein: CASSYLTGTGQGYTF.